This TCR beta chain was sequenced for a study of radiation and T cells in renal cell carcinoma. Sequenced by immunoSEQ multiplex PCR; TCRdb stores in-frame clones only, minus some. The sample holds about 150,000 clones, about 85% seen once. V lost 6 bases, J lost 5 bases, and 4 bases stayed unmatched. The CDR3 spans 14 residues. Germline V gene lookup returns CDR1 MNHNS and CDR2 SASEGT. Time point of the sample: baseline pretreatment blood. As for treatment: 15 Gy SBRT to primary tumor, nephrectomy 4 weeks later. Whole-study findings and limits: From baseline, blood top tumor clonotypes peaked at 2 weeks post-radiation.

As for this clone: What it recognizes is unknown.

The sequence derives from a woman aged 70-85 years with renal cell carcinoma. The chain is built from TRBV6-1 and TRBJ2-3, with TRBD2 identical over 11 bases. The starting material was blood, obtained from a patient whose treatment included radiotherapy and nephrectomy. The CDR3 DNA follows: TGTGCCAGCAGCTCCCTAGCGGGGGGAGATACGCAGTATTTT. Its translation is CASSSLAGGDTQYF.